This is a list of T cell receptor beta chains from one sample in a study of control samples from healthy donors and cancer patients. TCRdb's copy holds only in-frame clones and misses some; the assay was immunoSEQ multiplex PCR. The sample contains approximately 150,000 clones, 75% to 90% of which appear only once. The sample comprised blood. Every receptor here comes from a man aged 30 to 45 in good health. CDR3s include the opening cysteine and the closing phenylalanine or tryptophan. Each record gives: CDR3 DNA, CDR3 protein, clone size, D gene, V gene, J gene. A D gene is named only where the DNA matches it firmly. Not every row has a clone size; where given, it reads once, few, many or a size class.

cdr3_nt: TGTGCCACCAGTGACCCCGGGACTAGCGGAGATACGCAGTATTTT; cdr3_aa: CATSDPGTSGDTQYF; clone_size: -; d_call: TRBD2; v_call: TRBV24-1; j_call: TRBJ2-3
cdr3_nt: TGTGCCAGCAGCACCGGGACAGTAGGAAACACCATATATTTT; cdr3_aa: CASSTGTVGNTIYF; clone_size: -; d_call: TRBD1; v_call: TRBV6-5; j_call: TRBJ1-3
cdr3_nt: TGTGCCACCAGTAAAGGGACAGGGTGGAACAATGAGCAGTTCTTC; cdr3_aa: CATSKGTGWNNEQFF; clone_size: -; d_call: TRBD1; v_call: TRBV24-1; j_call: TRBJ2-1
cdr3_nt: TGTGCCAGCAGCTTAGGATCGGGGGCAGATACGCAGTATTTT; cdr3_aa: CASSLGSGADTQYF; clone_size: -; d_call: -; v_call: TRBV11-2; j_call: TRBJ2-3
cdr3_nt: TGTGCCATCAAGTCCGGGACAGGCTCCATGAACACTGAAGCTTTCTTT; cdr3_aa: CAIKSGTGSMNTEAFF; clone_size: -; d_call: TRBD1; v_call: TRBV10-3; j_call: TRBJ1-1
cdr3_nt: TGTGCCAGCAGCGTAGTCGCAGGTCTCGGGGGAAACACCATATATTTT; cdr3_aa: CASSVVAGLGGNTIYF; clone_size: -; d_call: -; v_call: TRBV9; j_call: TRBJ1-3
cdr3_nt: TGTGCCAGTAGTATAGGAGGGAGTGGCACAGATACGCAGTATTTT; cdr3_aa: CASSIGGSGTDTQYF; clone_size: -; d_call: -; v_call: TRBV19; j_call: TRBJ2-3
cdr3_nt: TGTGCCAGCAGTCTAACGACAGGGATCGAGCAGTACTTC; cdr3_aa: CASSLTTGIEQYF; clone_size: -; d_call: TRBD1; v_call: TRBV27; j_call: TRBJ2-7
cdr3_nt: TGTGCCAGCAGCTACTCTGGAAACACCATATATTTT; cdr3_aa: CASSYSGNTIYF; clone_size: -; d_call: -; v_call: TRBV7-2; j_call: TRBJ1-3
cdr3_nt: TGTGCCAGCACCGGCGGGGAGACCCAGTACTTC; cdr3_aa: CASTGGETQYF; clone_size: -; d_call: -; v_call: TRBV3-1/TRBV3-2; j_call: TRBJ2-5
cdr3_nt: TGTGCCTGGAAATCTCCGAGGCGATCTAGCACAGATACGCAGTATTTT; cdr3_aa: CAWKSPRRSSTDTQYF; clone_size: -; d_call: -; v_call: TRBV30; j_call: TRBJ2-3
cdr3_nt: TGTGCCAGCAGCTTAGTAGTTTGGGGGGGCGCAGATACGCAGTATTTT; cdr3_aa: CASSLVVWGGADTQYF; clone_size: -; d_call: -; v_call: TRBV7-8; j_call: TRBJ2-3
cdr3_nt: TGTGCCAGCAGTTACTTCTTAGGGGACCCAGATGAGTTCTTC; cdr3_aa: CASSYFLGDPDEFF; clone_size: few; d_call: -; v_call: TRBV6-6; j_call: TRBJ2-1
cdr3_nt: TGTGCCAGCACCCGCAGGGGAACCCAGCATTTT; cdr3_aa: CASTRRGTQHF; clone_size: few; d_call: -; v_call: TRBV5-8; j_call: TRBJ1-5
cdr3_nt: TGTGCCAGCAGCGGGGACAAAGGGTCTGGGACCCAGTACTTC; cdr3_aa: CASSGDKGSGTQYF; clone_size: -; d_call: -; v_call: TRBV5-6; j_call: TRBJ2-5
cdr3_nt: TGTGCCAGCAGCTCTGGGACAGGGCATGTCGGCTACACCTTC; cdr3_aa: CASSSGTGHVGYTF; clone_size: few; d_call: TRBD1; v_call: TRBV5-4; j_call: TRBJ1-2
cdr3_nt: TGTGCCAGCAGGACAGGGGTTCAGAAGACTGAAGCTTTCTTT; cdr3_aa: CASRTGVQKTEAFF; clone_size: -; d_call: TRBD1; v_call: TRBV6-5; j_call: TRBJ1-1
cdr3_nt: TGCGCCAGCAGCTGGGGGATGGGTGGTCAAGAGACCCAGTACTTC; cdr3_aa: CASSWGMGGQETQYF; clone_size: -; d_call: -; v_call: TRBV5-1; j_call: TRBJ2-5
cdr3_nt: TGTGCCAGCAGTGAGGAGGAGACTGAAGCTTTCTTT; cdr3_aa: CASSEEETEAFF; clone_size: -; d_call: -; v_call: TRBV6-4; j_call: TRBJ1-1
cdr3_nt: TGTGCCATCATGGACGGGCTCGAGCAGTACTTC; cdr3_aa: CAIMDGLEQYF; clone_size: -; d_call: -; v_call: TRBV10-3; j_call: TRBJ2-7
cdr3_nt: TGCAGCGTTCGACAGGGGGCGAGCTCCTACAATGAGCAGTTCTTC; cdr3_aa: CSVRQGASSYNEQFF; clone_size: -; d_call: TRBD1; v_call: TRBV29-1; j_call: TRBJ2-1
cdr3_nt: TGTGCCACTTCAGGGCGTAGCGGTGAAAAACTGTTTTTT; cdr3_aa: CATSGRSGEKLFF; clone_size: -; d_call: -; v_call: TRBV24-1; j_call: TRBJ1-4
cdr3_nt: TGTGCCAGCAGCTTAGGGCGGAACTTGGGGAACGAGCAGTACTTC; cdr3_aa: CASSLGRNLGNEQYF; clone_size: -; d_call: -; v_call: TRBV11-3; j_call: TRBJ2-7
cdr3_nt: TGTGCCACCAGTGAACCCGGGACTAGAACCCTCAATGAGCAGTTCTTC; cdr3_aa: CATSEPGTRTLNEQFF; clone_size: -; d_call: TRBD2; v_call: TRBV24-1; j_call: TRBJ2-1
cdr3_nt: TGTGCCAGCAGCGCCACAGGGTTTGGCAATCAGCCCCAGCATTTT; cdr3_aa: CASSATGFGNQPQHF; clone_size: once; d_call: -; v_call: TRBV9; j_call: TRBJ1-5
cdr3_nt: TGTGCCAGCAGCGCCGGGACCCCGGGGCAGCCCCAGCATTTT; cdr3_aa: CASSAGTPGQPQHF; clone_size: -; d_call: -; v_call: TRBV11-2; j_call: TRBJ1-5
cdr3_nt: TGTGCTAGTGGCTACGACAGGGGGGGGCACGAGCAGTACTTC; cdr3_aa: CASGYDRGGHEQYF; clone_size: -; d_call: TRBD1; v_call: TRBV12-5; j_call: TRBJ2-7
cdr3_nt: TGTGCCAGCAGTTCTCCGTACCAGGGAAAGTACGAGCAGTACTTC; cdr3_aa: CASSSPYQGKYEQYF; clone_size: -; d_call: -; v_call: TRBV11-2; j_call: TRBJ2-7
cdr3_nt: TGTGCCACCTCGCTTCGGAGCTTTGGGACAGATACGCAGTATTTT; cdr3_aa: CATSLRSFGTDTQYF; clone_size: -; d_call: -; v_call: TRBV11-1; j_call: TRBJ2-3
cdr3_nt: TGTGCCAGCTTACCAGGGGGCTTCTACGAGCAGTACTTC; cdr3_aa: CASLPGGFYEQYF; clone_size: -; d_call: -; v_call: TRBV21-1; j_call: TRBJ2-7
cdr3_nt: TGTGCCACCAGTGATTTGGTGGGGACCCAAGAGACCCAGTACTTC; cdr3_aa: CATSDLVGTQETQYF; clone_size: -; d_call: -; v_call: TRBV24-1; j_call: TRBJ2-5
cdr3_nt: TGTGCCAGCAGCCCCGGACCGTTTTACAATGAGCAGTTCTTC; cdr3_aa: CASSPGPFYNEQFF; clone_size: -; d_call: -; v_call: TRBV7-9; j_call: TRBJ2-1
cdr3_nt: TGTGCCAGCAGCCCAAGGGACTCTGGGGCCAACGTCCTGACTTTC; cdr3_aa: CASSPRDSGANVLTF; clone_size: -; d_call: -; v_call: TRBV7-6; j_call: TRBJ2-6
cdr3_nt: TGTGCCAGCCTTTTAGAATCCCTTCCTTCACCCCTCCACTTT; cdr3_aa: CASLLESLPSPLHF; clone_size: -; d_call: -; v_call: TRBV2; j_call: TRBJ1-6
cdr3_nt: TGTGCCAGCAGCCAAGGGGACAGAGATAATTCACCCCTCCACTTT; cdr3_aa: CASSQGDRDNSPLHF; clone_size: few; d_call: TRBD1; v_call: TRBV3-1/TRBV3-2; j_call: TRBJ1-6
cdr3_nt: TGTGCCAGCAGCCCCGGACTAGTAGGAACCGGGGAGCTGTTTTTT; cdr3_aa: CASSPGLVGTGELFF; clone_size: -; d_call: TRBD2; v_call: TRBV7-2; j_call: TRBJ2-2
cdr3_nt: TGTGCCAGCAGTTACTCTGGCTCTGGAAACACCATATATTTT; cdr3_aa: CASSYSGSGNTIYF; clone_size: once; d_call: -; v_call: TRBV6-5; j_call: TRBJ1-3
cdr3_nt: TGTGCCAGCAGCCCTCCTAGGGGCCGCCTTAGCACAGATACGCAGTATTTT; cdr3_aa: CASSPPRGRLSTDTQYF; clone_size: -; d_call: -; v_call: TRBV5-4; j_call: TRBJ2-3
cdr3_nt: TGTGCCAGTAGTATACATAATCAGCCCCAGCATTTT; cdr3_aa: CASSIHNQPQHF; clone_size: -; d_call: -; v_call: TRBV19; j_call: TRBJ1-5
cdr3_nt: TGCAGTGCCGGGGGGCCCGATACGCAGTATTTT; cdr3_aa: CSAGGPDTQYF; clone_size: -; d_call: -; v_call: TRBV20-1; j_call: TRBJ2-3
cdr3_nt: TGTGCCAGCAGACGGTCCGATCAAGAGACCCAGTACTTC; cdr3_aa: CASRRSDQETQYF; clone_size: -; d_call: -; v_call: TRBV5-8; j_call: TRBJ2-5
cdr3_nt: TGTGCCAGCAGCTCCTTTTCTGGCGAGCAGTACTTC; cdr3_aa: CASSSFSGEQYF; clone_size: -; d_call: -; v_call: TRBV7-9; j_call: TRBJ2-7